What follows is one TCR beta chain and its context. Its antigen is currently unknown. Clones were sequenced by immunoSEQ multiplex PCR, and TCRdb holds only the in-frame ones, with some missing. Among some 10,000 clones, approximately 80% were seen once, and the ten largest hold 4.5% to 5.5%. From germline, CDR1 is MNHNS and CDR2 SASEGT. Deletions cut 5 bases from V and 4 bases from J, with 12 bases between. The CDR3 is 15 amino acids. This sample was taken from a study of T cells after posttransplantation cyclophosphamide. Findings of the study overall: Skin or GI-infiltrating T cells shared few TRB sequences with blood. Later blood repertoires were often dominated by clones from the donor CD8+ memory compartment. Recipient CMV seropositivity and CMV reactivation strongly tracked TRB clonality.

A marrow graft followed busulfan-fludarabine conditioning, with cyclophosphamide on days +3 and +4. The sample in question was PBMCs, obtained after allogeneic stem cell transplant with posttransplant cyclophosphamide. The rearrangement uses TRBV6-1 and TRBJ2-6; TRBD1 is a possible D gene (5 bases). This TCR derives from a female patient aged 50-65 years who received an allogeneic stem cell transplant from a related donor, was CMV-positive, and had no GVHD. Some T cells may be the graft donor's. CDR3 in DNA: TGTGCCAGCAGTTTCGCAGGGCCAGGGGCCAACGTCCTGACTTTC. It codes for CASSFAGPGANVLTF.